This record covers a single T cell receptor beta chain. The source of the sample is a study of CD8 T cells in Susac syndrome. Study background: Of the sequenced Susac syndrome patients, roughly six had active disease and 8 or 9 were in remission. At the time of blood draw, patients with Susac syndrome were therapy-naive, receiving corticosteroids, or receiving intravenous immunoglobulin alone.

Random hexamers were used to reverse transcribe an amount of roughly 0.5 to 1 ug RNA. Across 54 Vbeta and 13 Jbeta, immunoSEQ multiplex PCR amplified TCR beta CDR3. TCRdb used MiXCR to reprocess the immunoSEQ multiplex PCR reads, holding one entry per CDR3 protein. The sample shows approximately 180,000 distinct CDR3 sequences, about 95% of them seen only once. TEMRA cells were FACS-enriched, unlike CD8+ and CD4+ T cells, which were negatively isolated. Germline values: CDR1 DFQATT, CDR2 SNEGSKA (reference sequence). The junction had 3 bases not matched to a gene; V was cut back by 1 base and J by 1 base. The length of the CDR3 is 14 residues.

Specimen: CD4+ T cells from PBMCs. The source of this sequence is a human donor with Susac syndrome. The rearrangement uses TRBV20-1 and TRBJ1-2; 7 nucleotides match TRBD1. The CDR3 reads CSARATGSNYGYTF. As DNA, the CDR3 is TGCAGTGCTAGAGCGACAGGGAGTAACTATGGCTACACCTTC.